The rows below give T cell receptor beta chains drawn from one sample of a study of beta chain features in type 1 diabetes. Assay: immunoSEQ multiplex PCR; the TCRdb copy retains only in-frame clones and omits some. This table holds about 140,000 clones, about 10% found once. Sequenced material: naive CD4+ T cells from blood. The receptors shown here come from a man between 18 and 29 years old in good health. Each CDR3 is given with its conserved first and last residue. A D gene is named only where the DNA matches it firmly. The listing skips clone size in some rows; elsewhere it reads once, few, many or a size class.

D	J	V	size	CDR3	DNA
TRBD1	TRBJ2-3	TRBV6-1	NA	CASSGRDRAADTQYF	TGTGCCAGCAGTGGCCGGGACAGGGCCGCAGATACGCAGTATTTT
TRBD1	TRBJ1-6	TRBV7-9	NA	CASSRMGQPSSYNSPLHF	TGTGCCAGCAGCCGGATGGGACAGCCGAGCTCCTATAATTCACCCCTCCACTTT
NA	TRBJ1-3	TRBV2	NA	CASSAEERGNTIYF	TGTGCCAGCAGTGCGGAGGAGCGGGGAAACACCATATATTTT
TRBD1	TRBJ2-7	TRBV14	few	CASSTGTGLYEQYF	TGTGCCAGCAGCACCGGGACAGGTTTATACGAGCAGTACTTC
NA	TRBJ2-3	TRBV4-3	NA	CASSQGQSRTDTQYF	TGCGCCAGCAGCCAAGGACAGTCGCGAACAGATACGCAGTATTTT
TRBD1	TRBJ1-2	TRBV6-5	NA	CASNAGQGYGYTF	TGTGCCAGCAATGCGGGACAGGGCTATGGCTACACCTTC
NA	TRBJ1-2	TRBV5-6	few	CASSLTGSDYGYTF	TGTGCCAGCAGCTTGACAGGGAGTGACTATGGCTACACCTTC
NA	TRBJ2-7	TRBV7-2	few	CASSLRPGYSYEQYF	TGTGCCAGCAGCTTACGGCCGGGGTATAGCTACGAGCAGTACTTC
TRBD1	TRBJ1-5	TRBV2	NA	CASRSQGQGNQPQHF	TGTGCCAGCAGAAGCCAGGGACAGGGCAATCAGCCCCAGCATTTT
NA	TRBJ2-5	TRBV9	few	CASSVVVSSGTQYF	TGTGCCAGCAGCGTAGTAGTCTCCTCAGGGACCCAGTACTTC
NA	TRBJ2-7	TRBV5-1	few	CASSLADRGKTYEQYF	TGCGCCAGCAGCTTGGCCGACAGAGGAAAAACCTACGAGCAGTACTTC
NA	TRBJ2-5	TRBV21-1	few	CASSKVYREETQYF	TGTGCCAGCAGCAAAGTTTACAGGGAAGAGACCCAGTACTTC
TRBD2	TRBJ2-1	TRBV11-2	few	CASSLVGAGGPDEQFF	TGTGCCAGCAGCTTAGTGGGAGCGGGGGGGCCCGATGAGCAGTTCTTC
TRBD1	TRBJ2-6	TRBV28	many	CASSGRDRGRSGANVLTF	TGTGCCAGCAGTGGCCGGGACAGGGGTCGCTCTGGGGCCAACGTCCTGACTTTC
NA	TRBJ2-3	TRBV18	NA	CASSPRRDSDTQYF	TGTGCCAGCTCACCACGCCGGGACTCAGATACGCAGTATTTT
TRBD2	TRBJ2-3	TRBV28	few	CITRLAGRDTQYF	TGCATAACCCGGCTAGCGGGGAGAGATACGCAGTATTTT
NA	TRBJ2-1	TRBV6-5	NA	CASGQKDNEQFF	TGTGCCAGCGGGCAGAAAGACAATGAGCAGTTCTTC
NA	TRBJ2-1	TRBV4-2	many	CASSQPAVGEQFF	TGTGCCAGCAGCCAACCCGCGGTAGGCGAGCAGTTCTTC
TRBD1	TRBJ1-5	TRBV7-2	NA	CASSQQTGSDQPQHF	TGTGCCAGCAGCCAGCAGACAGGGTCCGATCAGCCCCAGCATTTT
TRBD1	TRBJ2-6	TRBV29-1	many	CSVEGTGDSGANVLTF	TGCAGCGTTGAAGGGACAGGGGACTCTGGGGCCAACGTCCTGACTTTC
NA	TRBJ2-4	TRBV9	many	CASSVAGAGNIQYF	TGTGCCAGCAGCGTAGCAGGGGCTGGCAACATTCAGTACTTC
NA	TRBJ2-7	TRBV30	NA	CAWSNAPYRGEQYF	TGTGCCTGGAGTAACGCTCCTTACCGAGGGGAGCAGTACTTC
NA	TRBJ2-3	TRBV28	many	CASSPPTDTQYF	TGTGCCAGCAGCCCCCCGACAGATACGCAGTATTTT
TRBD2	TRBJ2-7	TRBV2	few	CASEGGPSGDYEQYF	TGTGCCAGCGAGGGGGGCCCTAGCGGGGACTACGAGCAGTACTTC
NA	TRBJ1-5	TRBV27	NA	CASSFGQNSNQPQHF	TGTGCCAGCAGTTTCGGTCAAAATAGCAATCAGCCCCAGCATTTT
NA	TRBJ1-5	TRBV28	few	CASSLWRQGMQPQHF	TGTGCCAGCAGTTTATGGAGGCAGGGGATGCAGCCCCAGCATTTT
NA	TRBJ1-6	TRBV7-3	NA	CASSFQGSSYNSPLHF	TGTGCCAGCAGCTTCCAGGGTAGCTCCTATAATTCACCCCTCCACTTT
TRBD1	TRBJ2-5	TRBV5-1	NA	CASRIQGAGETQYF	TGCGCCAGCAGGATACAGGGGGCGGGAGAGACCCAGTACTTC
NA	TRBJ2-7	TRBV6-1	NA	CASRGSYEQYF	TGTGCCAGCAGGGGCAGCTACGAGCAGTACTTC
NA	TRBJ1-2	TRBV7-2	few	CASSSPTLDGYTF	TGTGCCAGCAGCTCCCCGACACTGGATGGCTACACCTTC
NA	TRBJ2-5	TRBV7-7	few	CASSLGDQETQYF	TGTGCCAGCAGCTTAGGAGATCAAGAGACCCAGTACTTC
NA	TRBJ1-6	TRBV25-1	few	CASSELQGAGNSPLHF	TGTGCCAGCAGTGAATTACAGGGCGCTGGAAATTCACCCCTCCACTTT
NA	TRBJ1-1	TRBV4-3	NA	CASSQDMSGWNTEAFF	TGCGCCAGCAGCCAAGATATGTCGGGTTGGAACACTGAAGCTTTCTTT
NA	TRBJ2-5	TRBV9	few	CASGSSLGGRETQYF	TGTGCCAGCGGAAGCTCCCTCGGGGGGCGGGAGACCCAGTACTTC
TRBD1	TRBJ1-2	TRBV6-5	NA	CASSPDREGPYGYTF	TGTGCCAGCAGTCCGGACAGGGAAGGACCTTATGGCTACACCTTC
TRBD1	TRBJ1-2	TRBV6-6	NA	CASRSAQGYGYTF	TGTGCCAGCAGATCCGCACAGGGGTATGGCTACACCTTC
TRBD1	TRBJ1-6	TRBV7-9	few	CASGKSGTGSYNNSPLHF	TGTGCCAGCGGAAAATCCGGGACAGGGTCTTATAATAATTCACCCCTCCACTTT
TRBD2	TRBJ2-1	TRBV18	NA	CASSPASGVQSVDEQFF	TGTGCCAGCTCACCCGCTAGCGGGGTTCAATCGGTCGATGAGCAGTTCTTC
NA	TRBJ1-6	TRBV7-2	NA	CASSPGGATHSYNSPLHF	TGTGCCAGCAGCCCCGGGGGGGCCACCCATTCCTATAATTCACCCCTCCACTTT
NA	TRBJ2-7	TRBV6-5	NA	CASRLSRLNYEQYF	TGTGCCAGCAGACTCTCTCGACTCAACTACGAGCAGTACTTC
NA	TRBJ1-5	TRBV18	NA	CASSEGSNQPQHF	TGTGCCAGCTCCGAGGGCAGCAATCAGCCCCAGCATTTT
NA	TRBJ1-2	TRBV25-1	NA	CASSEQGTIYTF	TGTGCCAGCAGTGAACAGGGGACTATTTACACCTTC
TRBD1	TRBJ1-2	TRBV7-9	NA	CASSLPGQGRGYTF	TGTGCCAGCAGTCTACCGGGACAGGGCCGTGGCTACACCTTC
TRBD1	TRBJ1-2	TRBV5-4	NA	CASNSPGQGTYGYTF	TGTGCCAGCAACTCGCCCGGACAGGGGACCTATGGCTACACCTTC
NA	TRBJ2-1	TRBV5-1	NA	CASSSKRWGVTYNEQFF	TGCGCCAGCAGTTCTAAAAGGTGGGGGGTCACCTACAATGAGCAGTTCTTC